Presented here are 15 T cell receptor beta chains from one specimen sequenced in a study of T cell responses to AZD1222 COVID-19 vaccine. Profiled with immunoSEQ multiplex PCR; TCRdb holds only in-frame clones, not every one. The sample consists of around 110,000 clones, 80% to 90% of them appearing once. Sample: peripheral blood, taken on day 0 of AZD1222 vaccination. Receptor source: an adult in good health.

The chain combines TRBV5-1 with TRBJ2-7; 7 bases align to TRBD1. V shed 2 bases, J shed 3 bases, and the junction held 5 bases outside the gene matches. Germline V gives CDR1 SGHRS, CDR2 YFSETQ. The CDR3 length is 14 residues. This chain's CDR3 is CASSFPGQIYEQYF. CDR3 sequence (DNA): TGCGCCAGCAGCTTCCCGGGACAGATCTACGAGCAGTACTTC.

V is TRBV4-2 and J is TRBJ1-2, with D unresolved. The V end lost 4 bases, the J end lost 4 bases, and 16 bases lay between the germline ends. Germline assignment: CDR1 LGHNA and CDR2 YNFKEQ. The CDR3 totals 15 residues. The DNA for the CDR3 is TGTGCCAGCAGCCCCGAGGGCAGACTGAGCTATGGCTACACCTTC. Its translation is CASSPEGRLSYGYTF.

The V and J genes are TRBV28 and TRBJ1-5; D is undetermined. Trimming removed 8 bases at V and 4 bases at J, with 15 bases between. In germline, CDR1 is MDHEN, CDR2 SYDVKM. This CDR3 region has 14 residues. CDR3 amino acids: CASGLAGINQPQHF. CDR3 DNA: TGTGCCAGCGGTCTGGCGGGGATTAATCAGCCCCAGCATTTT.

J is TRBJ1-1 and V is TRBV6-5; weak D call: TRBD1 (5 bases). CDR1 is MNHEY, CDR2 SVGAGI, per germline. V gave up 6 bases and J gave up 14 bases, with 16 bases separating them. The CDR3 is 11 amino acids. The CDR3 coding sequence is TGTGCCAGCAGGAATTACGGGGGTCTGTTCTTT. Its translation is CASRNYGGLFF.

This chain connects TRBV28 to TRBJ2-5; D perhaps matches TRBD1 (5 bases). The CDR3 contains 13 residues. Germline values: CDR1 MDHEN, CDR2 SYDVKM. V lost 3 bases to trimming and J lost 2 bases, with 7 bases between them. CDR3 sequence (DNA): TGTGCCAGCAGTTTCCCAGGGCAAGAGACCCAGTACTTC. It codes for CASSFPGQETQYF.

The J gene is TRBJ1-2, the V gene TRBV27; the match to TRBD1 covers 8 bases. Germline values: CDR1 MNHEY, CDR2 SMNVEV (reference sequence). The CDR3 runs to 14 residues. J was trimmed by 4 bases and V by 6 bases; bases with no gene match: 7. The CDR3 DNA is TGTGCCAGCAGACCGACAGGGGAGGGCTATGGCTACACCTTC. It yields the protein CASRPTGEGYGYTF.

This chain links TRBV14 with TRBJ1-1; 7 bases fit TRBD1. The CDR3 consists of 16 residues. Unmatched junction bases numbered 9, after V lost 3 bases and J lost 2 bases. Germline loops: CDR1 SGHDN, CDR2 FVKESK. CDR3 sequence (DNA): TGTGCCAGCAGCCATCGACAGGGAATAGTAAACACTGAAGCTTTCTTT. Translating it yields CASSHRQGIVNTEAFF. Full variable domain (remainder filled in from reference TRBV14 and TRBJ1-1): EAGVTQFPSHSVIEKGQTVTLRCDPISGHDNLYWYRRVMGKEIKFLLHFVKESKQDESGMPNNRFLAERTGGTYSTLKVQPAELEDSGVYFCASSHRQGIVNTEAFFGQGTRLTVV.

The V gene is TRBV10-3, the J gene TRBJ2-1; 8 nucleotides agree with TRBD1. The CDR3 length is 14 residues. CDR1 and CDR2 (germline): ENHRY, SYGVKD. The junction had 9 bases not matched to a gene; V was cut back by 10 bases and J by 4 bases. CDR3 DNA sequence: TGTGCCACCCAGGGGCAGGGGGCGTACAATGAGCAGTTCTTC. Its protein is CATQGQGAYNEQFF.

V gene TRBV28 combines with J gene TRBJ1-1; no definite D call. Trimming left V 3 bases short and J 0 bases short, with 11 bases between. CDR1 and CDR2 (germline): MDHEN, SYDVKM. This CDR3 comprises 15 residues. The CDR3 is CASSFREILNTEAFF. CDR3 nucleotides: TGTGCCAGCAGTTTTCGGGAGATCCTGAACACTGAAGCTTTCTTT.

In this sample, this clone turned up once. The chain is built from TRBV11-2 and TRBJ2-7; 8 nucleotides align to TRBD2. The germline V gene has CDR1 SGHAT and CDR2 FQNNGV. V lost 0 bases to trimming and J lost 3 bases; unmatched junction nucleotides: 10. The CDR3 consists of 17 residues. The CDR3 DNA reads TGTGCCAGCAGCTTAGAGCTCCTACCGGGACTAGTCTACGAGCAGTACTTC. Translating gives CASSLELLPGLVYEQYF.

The rearrangement links TRBV3-1 (or the pseudogene TRBV3-2) to TRBJ2-7, with D possibly being TRBD1 or TRBD2 (5 bases each). Germline V gene lookup returns CDR1 LGHDT and CDR2 YNNKEL (reference sequence). The length of the CDR3 is 12 residues. V was shortened by 1 base and J by 7 bases, with 8 bases between the two germline ends. This CDR3 reads CASSQVGGEQYF. The CDR3 DNA reads as TGTGCCAGCAGCCAAGTTGGGGGAGAGCAGTACTTC.

The chain carries TRBV28 and TRBJ2-7; possibly TRBD2 for D (6 bases). V lost 3 bases, J lost 0 bases, and 21 bases lay in between. The germline CDR1 and CDR2 sequences are MDHEN and SYDVKM. This CDR3 is built from 18 residues. CDR3 nucleotides: TGTGCCAGCAGTTTCGCTCGCGGAGTAGCGGTAATCTCCTACGAGCAGTACTTC. Translating it yields CASSFARGVAVISYEQYF.

V gene TRBV28 combines with J gene TRBJ2-1, with no clear D. V lost 4 bases and J lost 0, with 10 bases in between. Germline-derived CDR1 and CDR2 are MDHEN and SYDVKM. This CDR3 is built from 15 residues. CDR3 bases: TGTGCCAGCAGTTCGGACGTCGGCTCCTACAATGAGCAGTTCTTC. Protein sequence: CASSSDVGSYNEQFF.

This chain links TRBV7-9 with TRBJ2-3; the match to TRBD2 covers 7 bases. J gave up 6 bases and V 5 bases, and 23 bases lay outside the gene matches. The CDR3 covers 19 residues. Germline CDR1 reads SEHNR; CDR2 reads FQNEAQ (reference sequence). CDR3 loop: CASSHIVGPPLAPIDTQYF. CDR3 DNA sequence: TGTGCCAGCAGCCACATCGTTGGCCCCCCACTAGCGCCCATTGATACGCAGTATTTT.

The CDR3 DNA sequence: TGTGCCGCCCAATTTCAGGGACAGGGGGCTAGGCAGCCCCAGCATTTT. Amino acid sequence: CAAQFQGQGARQPQHF. This sequence joins TRBV19 and TRBJ1-5; TRBD1 matches 12 bases. The V gene's germline CDR1 is LNHDA and CDR2 SQIVND (reference sequence). Losses at the gene ends were 11 bases for V and 7 bases for J; bases not matched to a gene: 15. The CDR3 has 16 amino acids.